Sequencing of this TCR beta chain was carried out in a study of T cell responses to AZD1222 COVID-19 vaccine. Study-wide points: There were repertoire samples only from the period after the peak T cell response. Donors were mostly white British, more females; clonal diversity possibly underestimated.

Clones were sequenced by immunoSEQ multiplex PCR, and TCRdb holds only the in-frame ones, with some missing. The repertoire has 150,000 to 200,000 clones, around 93% of them found once; the top ten carry 9.2%. A remark on this clone: Its antigen remains unknown.

Trimming cost V 3 bases and J 6 bases; bases outside gene matches: 4. There are 14 residues in the CDR3. Germline assignment: CDR1 SGHRS and CDR2 YFSETQ. The sample consisted of peripheral blood, taken on day 0 of AZD1222 vaccination. The chain carries TRBV5-1 and TRBJ2-7; the match to TRBD1 covers 12 bases. The receptor comes from an adult in good health. CDR3 in amino acids: CASSSGQGAGEQYF. CDR3 DNA sequence: TGCGCCAGCAGCTCGGGACAGGGGGCAGGCGAGCAGTACTTC.